This T cell receptor beta chain stems from a study of CD8+CD57+ T cells in acquired aplastic anemia. The template used for profiling TCR beta VDJ and CDR3 was genomic DNA. One entry per CDR3 protein, called by TCRdb with MiXCR from the reads. The sample lists more than 150,000 distinct CDR3 sequences; 40% to 55% were seen once. There are 11 residues in the CDR3. V gave up 7 bases and J gave up 3 bases, with 8 bases separating them. Germline V gene sequence: CDR1 SGHRS, CDR2 YFSETQ. This clonotype came up many times. Its antigen is unidentified. Study-wide points: It was found that twenty-nine CD8+ CDR3 sequences were shared between patients and controls. Patients and controls had CD8+ Simpson's diversity values that were not significantly distinct.

Sequences were obtained from sorted CD4+, CD8+, or CD8+CD57+ T cells (not recorded which) from PBMCs. The receptor's source is a human donor in good health. V gene TRBV5-1 combines with J gene TRBJ2-7, with D perhaps matching TRBD1 or TRBD2 (5 bases each). CDR3 amino acids: CASGTNYEQYF. The CDR3 bases are TGCGCCAGCGGGACCAACTACGAGCAGTACTTC.